This T cell receptor (beta chain) is drawn from a study of beta chain features in type 1 diabetes. Study context: Cells sorted and examined across all samples totaled over 95 million.

Study observations and caveats: TCRB repertoires of naive, central memory and Treg cells appeared more similar among patients than among healthy donors. Insertions were fewer and deletions more numerous at VDJ junctions in type 1 diabetes patients.

Notes on this clone: The antigen is undetermined.

As every portion of the isolated RNA was reverse transcribed, the sequencing read expressed TCRB transcripts. Libraries were prepared by immunoSEQ multiplex PCR; TCRdb keeps only in-frame clonotypes and omits some of them. The sample lists 350,000 to 450,000 clones, around 13% occurring once. This clonotype originated in a man aged 25 to 45 in good health. The sequenced sample consisted of naive CD4+ T cells from blood.

The CDR3 reads CASRWTLSTDTQYF. CDR3 DNA: TGTGCCAGTCGGTGGACTCTTAGCACAGATACGCAGTATTTT. This sequence joins TRBV6-6 and TRBJ2-3; tentatively, D is TRBD2 (5 bases). The ends were cut back, 9 bases at V and 0 bases at J, with 13 bases in the middle. Germline-derived CDR1 and CDR2 are MNHNY and SVGAGI (reference sequence). This CDR3 has 14 residues.